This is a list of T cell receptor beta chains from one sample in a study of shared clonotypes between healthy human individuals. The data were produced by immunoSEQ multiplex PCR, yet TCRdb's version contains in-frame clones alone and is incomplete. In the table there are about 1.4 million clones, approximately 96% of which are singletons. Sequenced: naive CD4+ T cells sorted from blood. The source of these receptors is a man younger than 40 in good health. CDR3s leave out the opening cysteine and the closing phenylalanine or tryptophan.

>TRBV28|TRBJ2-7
ASSLRRVVEQY
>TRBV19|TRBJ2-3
ASSMRDPTSDTQY
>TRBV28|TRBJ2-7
ASRLKGVEQY
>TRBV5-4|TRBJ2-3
ASSLRTSGSDTQY
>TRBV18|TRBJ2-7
ASSPTGKSSYEQY
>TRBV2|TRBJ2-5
ASRLEAETQY
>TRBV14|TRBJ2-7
ASSRGGYEQY
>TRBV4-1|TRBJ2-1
ASSQGPPYEQF
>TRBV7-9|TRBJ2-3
ASSFILDTDTQY
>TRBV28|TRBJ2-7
ASTASVRGDEQY
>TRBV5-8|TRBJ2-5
ASSPGGIGQGETQY
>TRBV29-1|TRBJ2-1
SFVGERRNEQF
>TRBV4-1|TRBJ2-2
ASRDLGGKTGELF
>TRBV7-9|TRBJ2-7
ASSLVGGGGYEQY
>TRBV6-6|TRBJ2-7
ASSSSSGSYEQY
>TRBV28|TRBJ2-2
ASSRYRRQGHTTPLYTGELF
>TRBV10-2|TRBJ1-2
ASSSTPTQTGGGYT
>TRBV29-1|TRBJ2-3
SVEGGTETTDTQY
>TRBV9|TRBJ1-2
ASSVAAAPGQGVGYT
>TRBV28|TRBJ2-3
ASRDSTDTQY
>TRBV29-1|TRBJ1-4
SGHRGGNEKLF
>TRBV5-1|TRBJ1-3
ASKLTGTARNTIY
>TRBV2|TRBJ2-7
ASSGQGRAGGPYEQY
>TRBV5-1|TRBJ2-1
ASSLSPGGSYNEQF
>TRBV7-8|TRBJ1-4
ASSLALLGATNEKLF
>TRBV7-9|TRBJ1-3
ASSWGWGTGNTIY
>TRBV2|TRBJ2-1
ASAAGGSYNEQF
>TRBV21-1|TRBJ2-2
ASSMASGRVTGELF
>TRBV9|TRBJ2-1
ASSVVGQRSYNEQF
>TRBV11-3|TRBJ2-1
ASSLEIGRAPYNEQF
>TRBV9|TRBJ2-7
ASSVASTSYEQY
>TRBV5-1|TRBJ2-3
ASSFVTADTQY
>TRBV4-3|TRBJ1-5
ASSQDLGQPQH
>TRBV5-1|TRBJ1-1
ASRAGEGLVGTEAF
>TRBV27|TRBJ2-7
ASSNPGLPYEQY
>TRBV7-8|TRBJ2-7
ASSYSGIGYEQY
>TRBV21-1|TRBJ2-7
ASSKSGRVHEQY
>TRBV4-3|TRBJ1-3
ASSLDRTSSGNTIY
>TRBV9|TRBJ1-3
ASSDRGGFSGNTIY
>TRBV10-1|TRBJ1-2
ASRGRGGDGYT
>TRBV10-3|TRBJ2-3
ASLEGLAGGPNTQY
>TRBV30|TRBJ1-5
AWSVGNLQPQH